This is a list of T cell receptor beta chains from one sample in a study of blood T cell repertoires in COVID-19. Sequencing was performed with immunoSEQ multiplex PCR; in TCRdb, only in-frame clones are kept and a portion is missing. The sample has approximately 260,000 clones; more than 75% are singletons. The specimen was peripheral blood. The receptors were gathered from a woman aged 55-70 years with active or convalescent COVID-19. Each CDR3 is given with its conserved first and last residue. A D gene is named only where the DNA matches it firmly. The size field is filled for only some rows; it gives once, few, many or a size class.

v_call,d_call,clone_size,j_call,cdr3_aa,cdr3_nt
TRBV30,NA,NA,TRBJ1-2,CAWSVTGLTF,TGTGCCTGGAGTGTAACGGGACTCACCTTC
TRBV4-3,TRBD2,NA,TRBJ2-7,CASSRDLGTTSYEQYF,TGCGCCAGCAGCCGTGATCTAGGGACTACCTCCTACGAGCAGTACTTC
TRBV29-1,TRBD1,NA,TRBJ2-2,CSVVTGVPNTGELFF,TGCAGCGTGGTGACAGGGGTACCGAACACCGGGGAGCTGTTTTTT
TRBV5-1,TRBD1,NA,TRBJ1-5,CASSWGTGSNQPQHF,TGCGCCAGCAGCTGGGGGACAGGGTCCAATCAGCCCCAGCATTTT
TRBV2,TRBD2,NA,TRBJ2-3,CASSPQRGGADTQYF,TGTGCCAGCAGTCCTCAGCGGGGGGGGGCGGATACGCAGTATTTT
TRBV7-2,NA,once,TRBJ1-1,CASSLTRAEAFF,TGTGCCAGCAGCTTAACGAGAGCTGAAGCTTTCTTT
TRBV29-1,NA,once,TRBJ1-3,CSVERQLSSGNTIYF,TGCAGCGTTGAGCGGCAGCTGTCCTCTGGAAACACCATATATTTT
TRBV7-9,TRBD1,NA,TRBJ2-7,CASSSTGTGFEQYF,TGTGCCAGCAGCTCAACCGGGACAGGTTTCGAGCAGTACTTC
TRBV2,TRBD1,NA,TRBJ1-2,CASGQGNYGYTF,TGTGCCAGCGGACAGGGGAACTATGGCTACACCTTC
TRBV25-1,NA,NA,TRBJ2-7,CASSNFYEQYF,TGTGCCAGCAGTAACTTCTACGAGCAGTACTTC
TRBV3-1/TRBV3-2,NA,NA,TRBJ2-2,CASSRGLDTGELFF,TGTGCCAGCAGTCGGGGGTTGGACACCGGGGAGCTGTTTTTT
TRBV19,NA,NA,TRBJ1-5,CASSSYSTQPQHF,TGTGCCAGTAGTTCGTACTCTACGCAGCCCCAGCATTTT
TRBV14,NA,NA,TRBJ1-1,CASSPMNRDTEAFF,TGTGCCAGCAGCCCGATGAACAGGGACACTGAAGCTTTCTTT
TRBV19,TRBD1,NA,TRBJ1-6,CASKKSGTANSPLHF,TGTGCCAGTAAGAAATCCGGGACAGCGAATTCACCCCTCCACTTT
TRBV5-1,NA,NA,TRBJ1-2,CASSLDSAYGYTF,TGCGCCAGCAGCTTGGACTCCGCATATGGCTACACCTTC
TRBV6-5,TRBD1,NA,TRBJ2-3,CASSGTVTTDTQYF,TGTGCCAGCTCTGGGACAGTGACCACAGATACGCAGTATTTT
TRBV7-3,NA,NA,TRBJ2-3,CASSPVSGRTDTQYF,TGTGCCAGCAGCCCTGTCTCTGGCCGCACAGATACGCAGTATTTT
TRBV14,TRBD1,NA,TRBJ1-1,CASSPYPTGVTEAFF,TGTGCCAGCAGCCCCTACCCTACAGGGGTGACTGAAGCTTTCTTT
TRBV5-4,NA,once,TRBJ2-7,CASTKGGATYEQYF,TGTGCCAGCACCAAAGGGGGGGCTACCTACGAGCAGTACTTC
TRBV11-2,NA,NA,TRBJ1-2,CASSLESWGDYGYTF,TGTGCCAGCAGCTTAGAGAGTTGGGGAGACTATGGCTACACCTTC
TRBV9,NA,few,TRBJ1-1,CASSVGFIGGMNTEAFF,TGTGCCAGCAGCGTAGGCTTCATCGGGGGGATGAACACTGAAGCTTTCTTT
TRBV19,TRBD1,few,TRBJ2-2,CASNTGAGELFF,TGTGCCAGTAATACAGGGGCCGGGGAGCTGTTTTTT
TRBV6-5,TRBD1,NA,TRBJ2-7,CASSYSGTGGFEQYF,TGTGCCAGCAGTTACTCCGGGACAGGGGGATTCGAGCAGTACTTC
TRBV7-9,TRBD1,NA,TRBJ1-4,CASSSLDRGRGKLFF,TGTGCCAGCAGCTCCCTGGACAGGGGGCGAGGAAAACTGTTTTTT
TRBV5-1,TRBD2,once,TRBJ2-3,CASSLVVSGGATDTQYF,TGCGCCAGCAGCTTGGTTGTTAGCGGGGGGGCGACAGATACGCAGTATTTT
TRBV30,NA,NA,TRBJ1-5,CAWGGAGSQPQHF,TGTGCCTGGGGGGGGGCAGGCAGTCAGCCCCAGCATTTT
TRBV28,TRBD2,NA,TRBJ2-1,CASQTSGGALEQFF,TGTGCCAGTCAGACTAGCGGGGGGGCCTTGGAGCAGTTCTTC